The 18 T cell receptor beta chains below were found in one sample sequenced in a study of blood T cell repertoires in COVID-19. Generated by immunoSEQ multiplex PCR, the TCRdb table keeps only in-frame clones and is missing some. The sample lists hundreds of thousands of clones, around nine tenths occurring once. The sequencing sample was made of PBMCs or T cells enriched from blood (not recorded which). The receptor source for this set is a man aged 35-49 years who had recovered from COVID-19.

The rearrangement joins TRBV25-1 to TRBJ1-6; D call uncertain. V was pared by 5 bases and J by 3 bases, with 2 bases between. CDR1 and CDR2 from the germline V gene are MGHDK and SYGVNS. This CDR3 is built from 12 residues. CDR3 sequence: CASSRYNSPLHF. The CDR3 DNA reads as TGTGCCAGCAGTCGCTATAATTCACCCCTCCACTTT.

V and J are TRBV15 and TRBJ1-4; 7 bases are a match to TRBD1. V lost 3 bases, J lost 7 bases, and 11 bases stayed unmatched. This CDR3 contains 16 residues. Germline values: CDR1 LNHNV, CDR2 YYDKDF (reference sequence). The CDR3 loop reads CATSRGQPVVSEKLFF. The CDR3 region has the DNA TGTGCCACCAGCAGGGGACAGCCCGTTGTCAGTGAAAAACTGTTTTTT. Full variable domain (rest looked up from reference TRBV15 and TRBJ1-4): DAMVIQNPRYQVTQFGKPVTLSCSQTLNHNVMYWYQQKSSQAPKLLFHYYDKDFNNEADTPDNFQSRRPNTSFCFLDIRSPGLGDTAMYLCATSRGQPVVSEKLFFGSGTQLSVL.

CDR3 amino acids: CASSLYVGLQETQYF. The CDR3 DNA reads as TGTGCCAGCAGCTTATATGTTGGACTACAAGAGACCCAGTACTTC. This rearrangement joins TRBV7-3 to TRBJ2-5; the D gene is possibly TRBD2 (6 bases). The CDR3 extends over 15 amino acids. V was clipped by 2 bases and J by 2 bases, with 12 bases between them. The germline V gene has CDR1 SGHTA and CDR2 FQGTGA.

CDR3 in DNA: TGTGCCAGCAGTCCAACAGGGGGGGGCTCCTACGAGCAGTACTTC. This gives the protein CASSPTGGGSYEQYF. This chain uses TRBV13 with TRBJ2-7; D perhaps matches TRBD1 (8 bases). Germline V gene data show CDR1 as PRHDT and CDR2 as FYEKMQ (reference sequence). V lost 6 bases to trimming and J lost 0 bases, with 15 bases between them. CDR3 size: 15 residues.

The chain is built from TRBV15 and TRBJ2-3; TRBD2 matches 11 bases. Germline lookup yields CDR1 LNHNV and CDR2 YYDKDF (reference sequence). The trim removed 8 bases at V and 2 bases at J, leaving 9 bases unmatched. The CDR3 runs to 16 residues. CDR3 DNA: TGTGCCACCGGACCTAGCGGGAGGATTAACACAGATACGCAGTATTTT. Protein sequence: CATGPSGRINTDTQYF.

The chain couples TRBV2 to TRBJ1-5; D is possibly TRBD1 (5 bases). Germline V gives CDR1 SNHLY, CDR2 FYNNEI. Trimming removed 5 bases from V and 2 bases from J, with 13 bases in between. CDR3 length: 15 residues. This CDR3 reads CASSRQGSGNQPQHF. The CDR3 DNA follows: TGTGCCAGCAGTCGGCAGGGCTCGGGCAATCAGCCCCAGCATTTT.

The rearrangement links TRBV28 to TRBJ2-1; TRBD1 aligns across 10 bases. CDR3 length: 14 amino acids. The V gene's germline CDR1 is MDHEN and CDR2 SYDVKM. After removal of 7 bases from V and 1 base from J, the junction contained 1 base not matched to a gene. CDR3 coding DNA: TGTGCCAGCATGGGACAGGGGTCCTACAATGAGCAGTTCTTC. Translated: CASMGQGSYNEQFF.

V usage is TRBV4-3 and J usage is TRBJ1-2, with 10 bases lining up with TRBD1. V shed 4 bases, J shed 5 bases, and the junction held 7 bases outside the gene matches. Germline V gives CDR1 LGHNA, CDR2 YSLEER. The CDR3 consists of 15 residues. CDR3 sequence: CASSRYRDRGYGYTF. CDR3 bases: TGCGCCAGCAGCCGCTACCGGGACAGGGGTTATGGCTACACCTTC.

V is TRBV9 and J is TRBJ2-2; D may be TRBD1 (6 bases). The CDR3 has 15 amino acids. Between the trimmed V and J ends, which lost 3 bases and 7 bases, there was a span of 16 bases. CDR1 is SGDLS and CDR2 is YYNGEE in the germline V gene. The CDR3 nucleotides read TGTGCCAGCAGCGGACAGGTTTTAACTCGCGGGGAGCTGTTTTTT. Protein: CASSGQVLTRGELFF.

The V call is TRBV7-9, the J call TRBJ2-3, with unresolved D. The CDR3 runs 16 residues. CDR1 and CDR2 from the germline V gene are SEHNR and FQNEAQ (reference sequence). The V and J ends lost 1 base and 2 bases respectively, with 13 bases between them. The CDR3 sequence is CASSLDTNLHTDTQYF. The CDR3 DNA reads TGTGCCAGCAGCTTAGATACTAATTTACACACAGATACGCAGTATTTT. Complete variable domain (other parts from reference TRBV7-9 and TRBJ2-3): DTGVSQNPRHKITKRGQNVTFRCDPISEHNRLYWYRQTLGQGPEFLTYFQNEAQLEKSRLLSDRFSAERPKGSFSTLEIQRTEQGDSAMYLCASSLDTNLHTDTQYFGPGTRLTVL.

The rearrangement links TRBV4-1 to TRBJ1-1; 8 bases align to TRBD1. Germline CDR1 MGHRA, CDR2 YSYEKL. The V and J ends lost 0 bases and 3 bases, in that order; junction bases with no gene match: 3. The CDR3 consists of 15 residues. CDR3 coding DNA: TGCGCCAGCAGCCAAGAGGACAGGGATGACACTGAAGCTTTCTTT. This encodes CASSQEDRDDTEAFF.

This clone was seen more than once but under ten times. V is TRBV3-1 (or the pseudogene TRBV3-2) and J is TRBJ2-3; the D gene is possibly TRBD2 (6 bases). Trimming pared 4 bases from V and 0 bases from J, leaving 14 bases between. Per the germline V gene, CDR1 is LGHDT and CDR2 is YNNKEL (reference sequence). The CDR3 runs to 16 residues. CDR3 in amino acids: CASSLWGDTSTDTQYF. The CDR3, as DNA: TGTGCCAGCAGCCTCTGGGGGGATACTAGCACAGATACGCAGTATTTT.

This clone was picked up one time. The genes are TRBV30 and TRBJ2-2, with D perhaps matching TRBD2 (6 bases). Germline-derived CDR1 and CDR2 are GTSNPN and SVGIG (reference sequence). The CDR3 totals 13 residues. Trimming removed 3 bases at V and 7 bases at J, with 12 bases between. CDR3 sequence reads: CAWRSRRDGELFF. CDR3 DNA sequence: TGTGCCTGGAGGTCTAGGAGGGACGGGGAGCTGTTTTTT.

V usage is TRBV11-3 and J usage is TRBJ2-1; 13 bases are shared with TRBD2. CDR3 length equals 17 residues. Germline lookup yields CDR1 SGHNT and CDR2 YENEEA. The J segment lost 0 bases and the V segment lost 4 bases, leaving 3 bases of the junction unmatched. Written as DNA, the CDR3 is TGTGCCAGCAGCTCACTAGCGGGGGGGAGCTCCTACAATGAGCAGTTCTTC. It codes for CASSSLAGGSSYNEQFF.

The chain employs TRBV10-2 and TRBJ2-7; TRBD2 agrees at 15 bases. Trimming removed 6 bases from V and 5 bases from J; junction bases left unmatched: 5. The CDR3 consists of 15 residues. Germline CDR1 reads WSHSY; CDR2 reads SAAADI. Written as DNA, the CDR3 is TGCGCCAGCAGAAGGACTAGCGGGAGGGGCAACGAGCAGTACTTC. This codes for CASRRTSGRGNEQYF.

This clone was observed a few times. This sequence joins TRBV28 and TRBJ2-2; D perhaps matches TRBD1 (5 bases). The CDR3 loop spans 12 amino acids. Germline-derived CDR1 and CDR2 are MDHEN and SYDVKM. V dropped 5 bases and J dropped 7 bases, with 8 bases sitting between them. The CDR3, as DNA: TGTGCCAGCAGTCCCGACAGCGGGGAGCTGTTTTTT. Its protein product is CASSPDSGELFF.

V is TRBV30 and J is TRBJ1-2; D may be TRBD1 (6 bases). Per germline, CDR1 GTSNPN and CDR2 SVGIG (reference sequence). V was cut by 5 bases and J by 0 bases, with 16 bases left in between. This CDR3 region has 15 residues. The CDR3 sequence: CAWGQFAPPNYGYTF. CDR3 DNA sequence: TGTGCCTGGGGACAGTTCGCTCCACCTAACTATGGCTACACCTTC.

This sequence joins TRBV4-2 and TRBJ2-3; no reliable D call. This CDR3 is built from 12 residues. V lost 3 bases and J lost 6, with 7 bases in between. Germline CDR1 LGHNA, CDR2 YNFKEQ. In DNA, the CDR3 is TGTGCCAGCAGCCAGCCCGGGGATACGCAGTATTTT. This sequence encodes CASSQPGDTQYF.